The rows below give T cell receptor beta chains drawn from one sample of a study of shared clonotypes between healthy human individuals. The data were produced by immunoSEQ multiplex PCR, yet TCRdb's version contains in-frame clones alone and is incomplete. The sample comprises 1,400,000 or so clones, approximately 98.5% of which are singletons, and 0.36% rests with the top ten. Material: naive CD4+ T cells sorted from blood. The receptor source for this set is a man in his thirties or forties in good health. CDR3s leave out the opening cysteine and the closing phenylalanine or tryptophan. The order of the fields is clone size, V gene, J gene, CDR3 length, CDR3 protein. Only some rows state a clone size, as once, few, many or a class for expanded clones.

abundance: NA
v_gene: TRBV28
j_gene: TRBJ2-3
len: 12
CDR3aa: ASLQTSDTDTQY

abundance: once
v_gene: TRBV18
j_gene: TRBJ2-4
len: 13
CDR3aa: ASSPTALAKNIQY

abundance: NA
v_gene: TRBV6-6
j_gene: TRBJ1-3
len: 14
CDR3aa: ASRKDRDGSGNTIY

abundance: NA
v_gene: TRBV28
j_gene: TRBJ1-4
len: 14
CDR3aa: ASSFVDRGWNEKLF

abundance: NA
v_gene: TRBV4-1
j_gene: TRBJ1-1
len: 14
CDR3aa: ASSQDRGSVNTEAF

abundance: NA
v_gene: TRBV6-5
j_gene: TRBJ2-6
len: 13
CDR3aa: ASSQGRGGANVLT

abundance: NA
v_gene: TRBV5-4
j_gene: TRBJ2-3
len: 14
CDR3aa: ASSPTPGLNTDTQY

abundance: NA
v_gene: TRBV15
j_gene: TRBJ1-5
len: 13
CDR3aa: ATSREAGQGQPQH

abundance: NA
v_gene: TRBV5-1
j_gene: TRBJ2-3
len: 13
CDR3aa: ASSLIQGSTDTQY

abundance: NA
v_gene: TRBV18
j_gene: TRBJ2-1
len: 14
CDR3aa: ASSPPGLAGVNEQF

abundance: NA
v_gene: TRBV10-3
j_gene: TRBJ1-5
len: 11
CDR3aa: AISAGSNQPQH

abundance: NA
v_gene: TRBV2
j_gene: TRBJ1-1
len: 11
CDR3aa: ASRGHPNTEAF

abundance: NA
v_gene: TRBV9
j_gene: TRBJ2-7
len: 14
CDR3aa: ASSVLSSGSTYEQY

abundance: NA
v_gene: TRBV6-4
j_gene: TRBJ2-2
len: 13
CDR3aa: ASSRDSANTGELF

abundance: NA
v_gene: TRBV7-2
j_gene: TRBJ2-7
len: 11
CDR3aa: ASSSAVAGEQY

abundance: once
v_gene: TRBV11-3
j_gene: TRBJ2-3
len: 12
CDR3aa: ASSRGGPTDTQY

abundance: NA
v_gene: TRBV14
j_gene: TRBJ2-2
len: 15
CDR3aa: ASSQPGQAELTGELF

abundance: NA
v_gene: TRBV7-2
j_gene: TRBJ2-3
len: 12
CDR3aa: ASSSPTGTDTQY

abundance: NA
v_gene: TRBV7-3
j_gene: TRBJ1-2
len: 13
CDR3aa: ASSPGPGSNYGYT

abundance: NA
v_gene: TRBV7-8
j_gene: TRBJ2-3
len: 9
CDR3aa: ASSFPDTQY

abundance: NA
v_gene: TRBV28
j_gene: TRBJ2-1
len: 15
CDR3aa: ASSSLDQTGGNNEQF

abundance: NA
v_gene: TRBV28
j_gene: TRBJ2-1
len: 11
CDR3aa: ASSLGLRREQF

abundance: NA
v_gene: TRBV5-1
j_gene: TRBJ2-2
len: 16
CDR3aa: ASSLGEVAGRNTGELF

abundance: NA
v_gene: TRBV28
j_gene: TRBJ2-3
len: 20
CDR3aa: ASSFLEWTYPGGTKGTDTQY

abundance: once
v_gene: TRBV7-8
j_gene: TRBJ2-7
len: 12
CDR3aa: ASSSTGGIGEQY

abundance: NA
v_gene: TRBV25-1
j_gene: TRBJ2-3
len: 11
CDR3aa: ASGESGTDTQY

abundance: NA
v_gene: TRBV29-1
j_gene: TRBJ2-5
len: 9
CDR3aa: SVVGVETQY

abundance: NA
v_gene: TRBV5-6
j_gene: TRBJ1-2
len: 11
CDR3aa: ASTPTGTGGYT

abundance: NA
v_gene: TRBV6-1
j_gene: TRBJ2-2
len: 15
CDR3aa: ASSAFSGTKNTGELF

abundance: NA
v_gene: TRBV6-1
j_gene: TRBJ1-5
len: 17
CDR3aa: ASSEGVAGKLYSNQPQH

abundance: NA
v_gene: TRBV5-4
j_gene: TRBJ2-3
len: 11
CDR3aa: ASSPSSTDTQY

abundance: once
v_gene: TRBV11-2
j_gene: TRBJ2-2
len: 13
CDR3aa: ASSLGTANTGELF

abundance: NA
v_gene: TRBV19
j_gene: TRBJ2-3
len: 13
CDR3aa: ASRGRTGVTDTQY

abundance: NA
v_gene: TRBV4-3
j_gene: TRBJ2-1
len: 14
CDR3aa: ASSQVTGGTYNEQF

abundance: NA
v_gene: TRBV11-2
j_gene: TRBJ2-2
len: 16
CDR3aa: ASSLGSLFRPNTGELF

abundance: NA
v_gene: TRBV19
j_gene: TRBJ2-1
len: 11
CDR3aa: ASSMRPHNEQF

abundance: NA
v_gene: TRBV11-3
j_gene: TRBJ2-5
len: 12
CDR3aa: ASSAPGPQETQY

abundance: NA
v_gene: TRBV28
j_gene: TRBJ2-7
len: 11
CDR3aa: ASQEGYLNEQY

abundance: NA
v_gene: TRBV11-2
j_gene: TRBJ2-2
len: 15
CDR3aa: ASSLIPGPLNTGELF

abundance: NA
v_gene: TRBV10-1
j_gene: TRBJ2-3
len: 17
CDR3aa: ASSEEREWQYEGTDTQY

abundance: NA
v_gene: TRBV7-9
j_gene: TRBJ2-1
len: 11
CDR3aa: ASGFTSYNEQF

abundance: NA
v_gene: TRBV28
j_gene: TRBJ2-3
len: 15
CDR3aa: ASSSLGLAGSTDTQY

abundance: once
v_gene: TRBV6-5
j_gene: TRBJ2-1
len: 12
CDR3aa: ASRLQGRNNEQF

abundance: NA
v_gene: TRBV30
j_gene: TRBJ1-2
len: 10
CDR3aa: AWKNRRDGYT

abundance: once
v_gene: TRBV5-5
j_gene: TRBJ2-3
len: 14
CDR3aa: ASSPSGRGPTDTQY

abundance: NA
v_gene: TRBV29-1
j_gene: TRBJ1-1
len: 10
CDR3aa: SVGRDNTEAF

abundance: NA
v_gene: TRBV14
j_gene: TRBJ2-1
len: 11
CDR3aa: ASTDTGANEQF

abundance: NA
v_gene: TRBV9
j_gene: TRBJ2-7
len: 11
CDR3aa: ASSPSGGLEQY

abundance: NA
v_gene: TRBV7-2
j_gene: TRBJ2-1
len: 11
CDR3aa: ASSWRVLGEQF

abundance: NA
v_gene: TRBV18
j_gene: TRBJ1-5
len: 14
CDR3aa: ASSPYSGVGNQPQH